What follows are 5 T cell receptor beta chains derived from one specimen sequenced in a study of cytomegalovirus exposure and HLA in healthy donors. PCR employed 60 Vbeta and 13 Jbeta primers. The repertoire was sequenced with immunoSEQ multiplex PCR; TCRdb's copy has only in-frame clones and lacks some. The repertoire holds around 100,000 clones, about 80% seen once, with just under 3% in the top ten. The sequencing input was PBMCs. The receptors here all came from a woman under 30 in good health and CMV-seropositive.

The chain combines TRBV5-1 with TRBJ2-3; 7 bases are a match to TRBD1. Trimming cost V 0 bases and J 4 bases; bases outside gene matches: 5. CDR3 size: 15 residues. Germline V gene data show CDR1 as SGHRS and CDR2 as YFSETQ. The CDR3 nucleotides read TGCGCCAGCAGCTTGGCCCCACAGGGGCCAGATACGCAGTATTTT. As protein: CASSLAPQGPDTQYF.

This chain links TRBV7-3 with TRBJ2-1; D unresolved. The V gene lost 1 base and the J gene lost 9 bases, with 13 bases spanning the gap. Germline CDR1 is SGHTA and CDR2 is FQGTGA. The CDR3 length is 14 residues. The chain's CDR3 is CASSLKSHGREQFF. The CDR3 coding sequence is TGTGCCAGCAGCTTAAAATCGCACGGTCGTGAGCAGTTCTTC.

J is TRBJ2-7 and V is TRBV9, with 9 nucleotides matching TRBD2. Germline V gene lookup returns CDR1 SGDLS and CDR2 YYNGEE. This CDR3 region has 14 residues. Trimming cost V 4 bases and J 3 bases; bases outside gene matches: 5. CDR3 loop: CASSPQAGGYEQYF. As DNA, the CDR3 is TGTGCCAGCAGCCCGCAAGCGGGAGGCTACGAGCAGTACTTC.

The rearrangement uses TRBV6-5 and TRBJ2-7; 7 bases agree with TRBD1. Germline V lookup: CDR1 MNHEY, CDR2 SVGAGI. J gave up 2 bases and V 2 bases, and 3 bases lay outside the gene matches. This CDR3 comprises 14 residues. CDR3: CASSYHGQAYEQYF. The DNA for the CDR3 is TGTGCCAGCAGTTACCATGGACAGGCCTACGAGCAGTACTTC.

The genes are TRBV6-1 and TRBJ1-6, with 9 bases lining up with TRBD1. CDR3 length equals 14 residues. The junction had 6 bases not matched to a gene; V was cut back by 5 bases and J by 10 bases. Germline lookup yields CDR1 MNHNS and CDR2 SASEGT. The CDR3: CASSYRQGDSPLHF. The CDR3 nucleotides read TGTGCCAGCAGTTATAGACAGGGGGACTCACCCCTCCACTTT.